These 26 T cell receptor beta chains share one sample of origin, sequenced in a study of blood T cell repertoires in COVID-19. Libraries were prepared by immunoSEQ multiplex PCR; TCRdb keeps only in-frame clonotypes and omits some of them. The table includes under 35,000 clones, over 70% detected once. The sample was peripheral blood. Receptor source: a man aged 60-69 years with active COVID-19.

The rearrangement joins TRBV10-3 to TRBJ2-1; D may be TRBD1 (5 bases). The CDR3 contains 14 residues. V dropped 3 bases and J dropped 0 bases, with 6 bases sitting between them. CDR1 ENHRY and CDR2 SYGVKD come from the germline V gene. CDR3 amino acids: CAISDRVSYNEQFF. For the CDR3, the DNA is TGTGCCATCAGTGACAGGGTCTCCTACAATGAGCAGTTCTTC.

The CDR3 region is CASSIFQSTDTQYF. The DNA for the CDR3 is TGTGCCAGTAGTATTTTTCAGTCCACAGATACGCAGTATTTT. The rearrangement uses TRBV19 and TRBJ2-3; no clear D. The CDR3 extends over 14 amino acids. CDR1 and CDR2 from the germline V gene are LNHDA and SQIVND (reference sequence). V gave up 3 bases and J gave up 2 bases, with 9 bases separating them.

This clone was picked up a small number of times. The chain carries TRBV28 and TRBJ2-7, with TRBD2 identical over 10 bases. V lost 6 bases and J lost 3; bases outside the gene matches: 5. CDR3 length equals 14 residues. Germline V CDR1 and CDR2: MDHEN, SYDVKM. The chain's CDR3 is CASSSLAGNYEQYF. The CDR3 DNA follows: TGTGCCAGCAGCTCACTAGCGGGAAACTACGAGCAGTACTTC.

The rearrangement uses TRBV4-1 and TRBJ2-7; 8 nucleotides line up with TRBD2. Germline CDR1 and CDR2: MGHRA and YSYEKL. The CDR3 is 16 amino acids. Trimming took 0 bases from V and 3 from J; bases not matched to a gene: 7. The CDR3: CASSQDIPAGVYEQYF. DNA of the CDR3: TGCGCCAGCAGCCAAGATATCCCAGCGGGAGTCTACGAGCAGTACTTC.

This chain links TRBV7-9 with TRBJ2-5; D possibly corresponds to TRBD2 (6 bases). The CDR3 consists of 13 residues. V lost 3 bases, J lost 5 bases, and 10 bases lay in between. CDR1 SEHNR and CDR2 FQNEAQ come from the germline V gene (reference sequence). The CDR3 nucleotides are TGTGCCAGCAGCTTGGGGGGAAGCGAGACCCAGTACTTC. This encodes CASSLGGSETQYF.

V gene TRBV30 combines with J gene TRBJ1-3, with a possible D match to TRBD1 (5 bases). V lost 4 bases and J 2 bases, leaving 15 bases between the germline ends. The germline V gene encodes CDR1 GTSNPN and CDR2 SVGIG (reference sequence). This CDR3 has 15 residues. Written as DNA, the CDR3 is TGTGCCTGGATGGCGGGGCCCGGCGCTGGAAACACCATATATTTT. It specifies CAWMAGPGAGNTIYF.

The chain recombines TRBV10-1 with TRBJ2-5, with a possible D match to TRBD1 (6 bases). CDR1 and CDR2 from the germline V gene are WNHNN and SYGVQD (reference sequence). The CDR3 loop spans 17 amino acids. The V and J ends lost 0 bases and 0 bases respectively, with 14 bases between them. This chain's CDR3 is CASSESGVRGYQETQYF. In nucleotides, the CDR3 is TGCGCCAGCAGTGAGTCGGGGGTCAGGGGATACCAAGAGACCCAGTACTTC.

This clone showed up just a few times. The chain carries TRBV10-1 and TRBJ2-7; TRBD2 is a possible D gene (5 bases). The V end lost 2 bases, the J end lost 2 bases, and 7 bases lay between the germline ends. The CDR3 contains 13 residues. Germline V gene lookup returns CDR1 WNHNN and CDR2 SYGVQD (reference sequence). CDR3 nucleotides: TGCGCCAGCAGTGAGGCCGGGACCTACGAGCAGTACTTC. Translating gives CASSEAGTYEQYF.

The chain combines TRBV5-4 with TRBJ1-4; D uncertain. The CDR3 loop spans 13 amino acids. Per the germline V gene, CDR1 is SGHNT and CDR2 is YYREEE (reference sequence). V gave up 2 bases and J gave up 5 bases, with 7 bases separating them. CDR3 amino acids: CASSFQTNEKLFF. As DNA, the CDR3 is TGTGCCAGCAGCTTCCAGACAAATGAAAAACTGTTTTTT.

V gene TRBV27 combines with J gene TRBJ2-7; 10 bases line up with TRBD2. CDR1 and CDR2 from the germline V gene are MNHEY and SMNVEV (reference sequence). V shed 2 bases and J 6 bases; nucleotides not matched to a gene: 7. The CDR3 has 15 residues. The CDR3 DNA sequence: TGTGCCAGCAGTTTAAAACTAGCGGGACCTACCGAGCAGTACTTC. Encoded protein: CASSLKLAGPTEQYF.

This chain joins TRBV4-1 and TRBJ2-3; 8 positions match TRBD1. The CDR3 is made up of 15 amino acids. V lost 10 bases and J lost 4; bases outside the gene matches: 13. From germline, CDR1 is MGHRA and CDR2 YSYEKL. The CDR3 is CATKIDRGLSDTQYF. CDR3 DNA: TGCGCCACCAAGATTGACAGGGGACTTTCAGATACGCAGTATTTT.

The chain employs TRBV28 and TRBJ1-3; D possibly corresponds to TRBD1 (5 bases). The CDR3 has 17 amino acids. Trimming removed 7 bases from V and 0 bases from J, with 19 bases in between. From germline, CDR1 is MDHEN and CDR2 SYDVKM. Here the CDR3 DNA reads TGTGCCAGCATCGATGGGGGGGGACTTAACTCTGGAAACACCATATATTTT. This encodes CASIDGGGLNSGNTIYF.

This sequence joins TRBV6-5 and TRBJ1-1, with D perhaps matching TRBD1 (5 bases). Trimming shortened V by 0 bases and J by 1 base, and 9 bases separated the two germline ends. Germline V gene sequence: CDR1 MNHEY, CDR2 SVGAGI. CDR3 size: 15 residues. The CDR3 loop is CASSYSYGQNTEAFF. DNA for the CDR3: TGTGCCAGCAGTTACTCGTATGGACAGAACACTGAAGCTTTCTTT.

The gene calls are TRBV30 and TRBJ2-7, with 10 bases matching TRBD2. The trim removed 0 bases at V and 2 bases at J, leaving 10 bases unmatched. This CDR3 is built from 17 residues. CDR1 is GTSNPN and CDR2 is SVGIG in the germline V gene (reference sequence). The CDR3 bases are TGTGCCTGGAGTGTACCCGGTAGCGGGAGGTTGACCTACGAGCAGTACTTC. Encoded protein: CAWSVPGSGRLTYEQYF.

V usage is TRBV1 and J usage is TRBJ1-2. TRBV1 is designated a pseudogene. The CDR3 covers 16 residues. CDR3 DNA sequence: TGCACCAGCAGGCCTCCTAGAATTATAGCCCCTAGAGGCTACACCTTC. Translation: CTSRPPRIIAPRGYTF.

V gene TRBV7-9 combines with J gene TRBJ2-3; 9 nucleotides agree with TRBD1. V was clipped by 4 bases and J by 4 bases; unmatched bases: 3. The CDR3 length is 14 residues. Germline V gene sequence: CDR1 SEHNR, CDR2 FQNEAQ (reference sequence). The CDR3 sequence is CASSSTGGADTQYF. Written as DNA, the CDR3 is TGTGCCAGCAGCTCCACAGGGGGCGCAGATACGCAGTATTTT.

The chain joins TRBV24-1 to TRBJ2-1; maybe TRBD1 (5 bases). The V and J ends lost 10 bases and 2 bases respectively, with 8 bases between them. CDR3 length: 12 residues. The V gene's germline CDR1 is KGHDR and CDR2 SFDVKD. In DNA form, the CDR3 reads TGTGCCACGTCGACAGCCTACAATGAGCAGTTCTTC. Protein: CATSTAYNEQFF.

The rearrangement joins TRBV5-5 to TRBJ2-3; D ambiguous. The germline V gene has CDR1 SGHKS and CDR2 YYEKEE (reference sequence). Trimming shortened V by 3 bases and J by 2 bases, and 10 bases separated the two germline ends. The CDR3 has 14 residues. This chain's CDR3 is CASSSSAYTDTQYF. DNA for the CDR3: TGTGCCAGCAGCTCCAGCGCGTACACAGATACGCAGTATTTT.

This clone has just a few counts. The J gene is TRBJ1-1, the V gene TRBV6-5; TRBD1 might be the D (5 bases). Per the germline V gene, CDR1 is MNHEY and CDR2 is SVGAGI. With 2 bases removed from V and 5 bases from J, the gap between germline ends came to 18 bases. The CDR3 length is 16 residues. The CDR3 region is CASSYVVGQGGTEAFF. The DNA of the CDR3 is TGTGCCAGCAGTTACGTCGTCGGGCAGGGAGGTACTGAAGCTTTCTTT.

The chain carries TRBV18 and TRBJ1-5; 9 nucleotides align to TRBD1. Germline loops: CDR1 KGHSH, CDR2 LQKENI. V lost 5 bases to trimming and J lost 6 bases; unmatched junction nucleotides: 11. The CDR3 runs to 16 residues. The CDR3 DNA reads TGTGCCAGCTCAACAGGGGGCGGCCGGATCCGTCAGCCCCAGCATTTT. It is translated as CASSTGGGRIRQPQHF.

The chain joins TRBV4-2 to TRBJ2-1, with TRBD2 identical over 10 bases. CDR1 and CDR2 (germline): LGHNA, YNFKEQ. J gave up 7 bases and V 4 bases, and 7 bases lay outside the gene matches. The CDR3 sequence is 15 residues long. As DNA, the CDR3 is TGTGCCAGCAGCCTTTCGGCTAGCGGGAGTAATGAGCAGTTCTTC. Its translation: CASSLSASGSNEQFF.

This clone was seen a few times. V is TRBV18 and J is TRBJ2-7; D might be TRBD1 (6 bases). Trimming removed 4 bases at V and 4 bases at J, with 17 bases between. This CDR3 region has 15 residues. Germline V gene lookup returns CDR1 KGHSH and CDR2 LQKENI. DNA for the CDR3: TGTGCCAGCTCACTAGGCCCGGGACACCTATACGAGCAGTACTTC. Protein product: CASSLGPGHLYEQYF.

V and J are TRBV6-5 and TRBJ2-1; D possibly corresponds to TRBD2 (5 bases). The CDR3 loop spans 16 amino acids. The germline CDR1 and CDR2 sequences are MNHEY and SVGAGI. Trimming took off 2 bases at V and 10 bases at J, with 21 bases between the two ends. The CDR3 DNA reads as TGTGCCAGCAGTTACATGCGGACTCCGATCGGGTTAGAGCAGTTCTTC. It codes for CASSYMRTPIGLEQFF.

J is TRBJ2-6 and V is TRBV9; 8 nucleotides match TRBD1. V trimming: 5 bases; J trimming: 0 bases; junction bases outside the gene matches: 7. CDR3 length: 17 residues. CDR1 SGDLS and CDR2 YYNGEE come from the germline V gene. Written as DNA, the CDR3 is TGTGCCAGCAGGGGGACAGGTACCTTCTCTGGGGCCAACGTCCTGACTTTC. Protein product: CASRGTGTFSGANVLTF.

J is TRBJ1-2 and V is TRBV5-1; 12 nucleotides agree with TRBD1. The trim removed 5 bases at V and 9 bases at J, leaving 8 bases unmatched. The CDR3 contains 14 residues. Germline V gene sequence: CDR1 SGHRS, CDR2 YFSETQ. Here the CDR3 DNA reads TGCGCCAGCAGTCCCGGGACAGGGGGCATCCGCTACACCTTC. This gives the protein CASSPGTGGIRYTF.

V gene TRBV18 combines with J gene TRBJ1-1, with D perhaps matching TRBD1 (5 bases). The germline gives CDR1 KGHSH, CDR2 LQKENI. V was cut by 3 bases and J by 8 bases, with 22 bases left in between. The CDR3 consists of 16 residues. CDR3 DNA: TGTGCCAGCTCACCTACCGCCCCCGGGGGGGGATTCGAAGCTTTCTTT. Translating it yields CASSPTAPGGGFEAFF. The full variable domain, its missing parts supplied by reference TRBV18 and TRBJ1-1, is NAGVMQNPRHLVRRRGQEARLRCSPMKGHSHVYWYRQLPEEGLKFMVYLQKENIIDESGMPKERFSAEFPKEGPSILRIQQVVRGDSAAYFCASSPTAPGGGFEAFFGQGTRLTVV.